Presented here are 20 T cell receptor beta chains from one specimen sequenced in a study of regulatory T cells in long-lasting Graves disease. Indicated time point: newly diagnosed GD, antithyroid drugs for less than 3 months. PBMCs provided the RNA from which the TCR library was made. The authors built TCR beta libraries using iRepertoire HTBI primers and Arm-PCR of CDR3 regions. MiXCR was run by TCRdb on the multiplex PCR reads, yielding one entry per CDR3 protein. The profile covers fewer than 450,000 distinct CDR3 sequences, with approximately 16% appearing a single time and roughly 8% taken by the ten largest. The sample was also linked to a second study, of T cells in Graves' hyperthyroidism and ophthalmopathy.

The sequencing here drew on peripheral blood mononuclear cells (PBMCs), taken at new diagnosis, from a patient treated with antithyroid drugs. The receptors here all came from a woman between 35 and 50 years old with Graves disease.

The chain carries TRBV7-2 and TRBJ2-1; 9 bases agree with TRBD1. CDR1 is SGHTA and CDR2 is FQGNSA in the germline V gene. This CDR3 has 17 amino acids. The V and J ends lost 3 bases and 8 bases, in that order; junction bases with no gene match: 14. The CDR3 loop reads CASSFPLIPGQGDEQFF. The CDR3, as DNA: TGTGCCAGCAGCTTCCCTCTTATCCCGGGACAGGGCGATGAGCAGTTCTTC.

The chain recombines TRBV4-2 with TRBJ1-3; no clear D gene. V lost 0 bases and J 2 bases, leaving 8 bases between the germline ends. CDR3 length: 15 residues. Germline V lookup: CDR1 LGHNA, CDR2 YNFKEQ. The CDR3 sequence: CASSQEDRAGNTIYF. For the CDR3, the DNA is TGTGCCAGCAGCCAAGAAGATCGGGCTGGAAACACCATATATTTT.

This clonotype came up many times. The chain carries TRBV11-2 and TRBJ2-5; no clear D. The CDR3 consists of 13 residues. In germline, CDR1 is SGHAT, CDR2 FQNNGV. Trimming pared 0 bases from V and 8 bases from J, leaving 10 bases between. The CDR3 region is CASSLESSATQYF. The CDR3 coding sequence is TGTGCCAGCAGCTTAGAGTCCTCGGCCACCCAGTACTTC. Looking up the rest from reference TRBV11-2 and TRBJ2-5 gives the full variable domain: EAGVAQSPRYKIIEKRQSVAFWCNPISGHATLYWYQQILGQGPKLLIQFQNNGVVDDSQLPKDRFSAERLKGVDSTLKIQPAKLEDSAVYLCASSLESSATQYFGPGTRLLVL.

The chain has TRBV5-5 and TRBJ2-7; TRBD2 aligns across 9 bases. This CDR3 contains 16 residues. Germline V gene lookup returns CDR1 SGHKS and CDR2 YYEKEE (reference sequence). After removal of 0 bases from V and 0 bases from J, the junction contained 4 bases not matched to a gene. In nucleotides, the CDR3 is TGTGCCAGCAGCTTGGGACTAGCGGATCTCTCCTACGAGCAGTACTTC. Translating gives CASSLGLADLSYEQYF.

The sample holds many counts of this clonotype. In nucleotides, the CDR3 is TGCAGCGCCCATAGCGGGGGTGGCCCAGATACGCAGTATTTT. Protein: CSAHSGGGPDTQYF. The chain employs TRBV29-1 and TRBJ2-3, with 9 bases fitting TRBD2. The germline V gene encodes CDR1 SQVTM and CDR2 ANQGSEA. This CDR3 is 14 amino acids long. The junction had 9 bases not matched to a gene; V was cut back by 7 bases and J by 4 bases.

This clonotype came up many times. This rearrangement joins TRBV12-3 or TRBV12-4 to TRBJ2-3; TRBD2 matches 14 bases. V trimming: 7 bases; J trimming: 1 base; junction bases outside the gene matches: 4. The CDR3 sequence is 16 residues long. The CDR3 is CASTGTSGRGTDTQYF. CDR3 nucleotides: TGTGCCAGCACGGGGACTAGCGGGAGAGGCACAGATACGCAGTATTTT.

This clonotype was seen ten or more times. V and J are TRBV2 and TRBJ2-1, with TRBD2 matching 7 bases. Germline lookup yields CDR1 SNHLY and CDR2 FYNNEI. The CDR3 has 17 amino acids. Trimming took 3 bases from V and 0 from J; bases not matched to a gene: 8. CDR3 sequence reads: CASSDPSGHSSYNEQFF. The CDR3 bases are TGTGCCAGCAGTGACCCTAGCGGTCACAGCTCCTACAATGAGCAGTTCTTC.

This CDR3 reads CSASRPIMAGAGEKLFF. The CDR3, as DNA: TGCAGTGCTAGTCGTCCGATAATGGCCGGTGCGGGTGAAAAACTGTTTTTT. The chain employs TRBV20-1 and TRBJ1-4, with D hard to call. V was trimmed by 3 bases and J by 7 bases, leaving 24 bases between them. Germline assignment: CDR1 DFQATT and CDR2 SNEGSKA (reference sequence). CDR3 size: 17 residues.

This clonotype was seen at least ten times. The chain has TRBV28 and TRBJ2-7; 7 bases fit TRBD1. The length of the CDR3 is 14 residues. Germline V gene sequence: CDR1 MDHEN, CDR2 SYDVKM. V was clipped by 3 bases and J by 3 bases; unmatched bases: 5. CDR3 region: CASSLRDSVYEQYF. The CDR3 coding sequence is TGTGCCAGCAGTTTGAGGGACAGCGTCTACGAGCAGTACTTC.

This clonotype was recorded once. The V gene is TRBV28, the J gene TRBJ2-5, with D perhaps matching TRBD2 (6 bases). The CDR3 runs 16 residues. V dropped 7 bases and J dropped 5 bases, with 23 bases sitting between them. Germline CDR1 and CDR2: MDHEN and SYDVKM. In DNA form, the CDR3 reads TGTGCCAGCAACTCATGGAGATCCGGGACTTTGGAGACCCAGTACTTC. Translated, it gives CASNSWRSGTLETQYF.

This clonotype is a singleton in its sample. CDR3 protein: CASQGGGWEQYF. Written as DNA, the CDR3 is TGTGCCAGCCAGGGGGGGGGTTGGGAGCAGTACTTC. The chain links TRBV6-2 or TRBV6-3 to TRBJ2-7, with D perhaps assigned TRBD1 or TRBD2 (7 bases each). Germline assignment: CDR1 MNHEY and CDR2 SVGEGT. The V end lost 8 bases, the J end lost 7 bases, and 15 bases lay between the germline ends. The CDR3 totals 12 residues.

Ten or more counts support this clonotype. This chain connects TRBV19 to TRBJ2-7; tentatively, D is TRBD2 (6 bases). Germline CDR1 and CDR2: LNHDA and SQIVND (reference sequence). The CDR3 totals 13 residues. V dropped 2 bases and J dropped 4 bases, with 9 bases sitting between them. The CDR3 sequence: CASSITSRYEQYF. Written as DNA, the CDR3 is TGTGCCAGTAGTATAACTAGCAGATACGAGCAGTACTTC.

This clonotype appeared a few times. The chain couples TRBV13 to TRBJ2-5, with TRBD2 identical over 10 bases. CDR1 and CDR2 (germline): PRHDT, FYEKMQ (reference sequence). This CDR3 comprises 16 residues. V shed 0 bases and J 2 bases; nucleotides not matched to a gene: 3. CDR3: CASSLGEAGGQETQYF. In DNA form, the CDR3 reads TGTGCCAGCAGCTTAGGCGAAGCGGGAGGGCAAGAGACCCAGTACTTC.

On this clonotype itself: Since a far larger clone is one base different, this is likely a read error. The V call is TRBV6-1, the J call TRBJ2-7; TRBD1 matches at 9 bases. The CDR3 runs to 15 residues. The V gene end was trimmed by 6 bases and the J gene end by 4 bases; junction bases not matched to a gene: 10. CDR1 is MNHNS, CDR2 SASEGT, per germline. The DNA for the CDR3 is TGTGCCAGCAGCTCAGGGGGGACAGGGTCTTACGAGCAGTACTTC. Residues: CASSSGGTGSYEQYF.

This clonotype was counted between two and nine times. The genes are TRBV15 and TRBJ2-1; either TRBD1 or TRBD2 may fit D (5 bases each). V lost 3 bases to trimming and J lost 9 bases, with 12 bases between them. Germline CDR1 reads LNHNV; CDR2 reads YYDKDF (reference sequence). The CDR3 covers 13 residues. The CDR3 sequence is CATSRGDPSEQFF. The CDR3 region has the DNA TGTGCCACCAGCAGGGGGGACCCCTCTGAGCAGTTCTTC.

This clonotype showed up many times. V gene TRBV5-1 combines with J gene TRBJ2-1; D is possibly TRBD2 (5 bases). The germline gives CDR1 SGHRS, CDR2 YFSETQ. V lost 0 bases and J 0 bases, leaving 10 bases between the germline ends. The CDR3 consists of 16 residues. This CDR3 reads CASSLEKLVSYNEQFF. The CDR3 coding sequence is TGCGCCAGCAGCTTGGAGAAACTAGTCTCCTACAATGAGCAGTTCTTC.

V usage is TRBV5-1 and J usage is TRBJ2-1; the D gene is possibly TRBD1 (5 bases). The V and J ends lost 5 bases and 12 bases respectively, with 18 bases between them. CDR1 and CDR2 (germline): SGHRS, YFSETQ. This CDR3 region has 13 residues. This CDR3 reads CASSEAQTGGQFF. Written as DNA, the CDR3 is TGCGCCAGCAGTGAAGCCCAAACAGGTGGGCAGTTCTTC.

This clonotype was recorded many times. The genes are TRBV6-5 and TRBJ1-6; D is unresolved. V was cut by 2 bases and J by 10 bases, with 15 bases left in between. This CDR3 region has 15 residues. The germline CDR1 and CDR2 sequences are MNHEY and SVGAGI. The CDR3 loop is CASSYGDSGKSPLHF. The CDR3 DNA sequence: TGTGCCAGCAGTTACGGTGATTCAGGCAAATCACCCCTCCACTTT.

This clonotype was recorded many times. This rearrangement joins TRBV12-3 or TRBV12-4 to TRBJ1-2; D remains ambiguous. The CDR3 extends over 12 amino acids. V dropped 6 bases and J dropped 4 bases, with 9 bases sitting between them. In nucleotides, the CDR3 is TGTGCCAGCAGCGAGGACCTCTATGGCTACACCTTC. This encodes CASSEDLYGYTF.

The chain uses TRBV4-1 and TRBJ2-7, with D maybe TRBD2 (6 bases). CDR1 and CDR2 from the germline V gene are MGHRA and YSYEKL. Trimming removed 4 bases at V and 3 bases at J, with 19 bases between. The CDR3 runs to 16 residues. The CDR3 loop is CASSPNLLGGNYEQYF. CDR3 bases: TGCGCCAGCAGCCCTAACTTGCTGGGAGGCAACTACGAGCAGTACTTC.